This T cell receptor (beta chain) was retrieved from a study of PD-L1 blockade in urothelial cancer. Across the whole study: Researchers looked at the blood 3 weeks (second dose) and 6 weeks after treatment began.

TCR analog templates of synthetic origin were spiked into each PCR. The method was immunoSEQ multiplex PCR; TCRdb's version includes in-frame clones alone and lacks a portion of them. The table includes 60,000 to 80,000 clones, 88% detected once. The germline V gene encodes CDR1 MDHEN and CDR2 SYDVKM. The CDR3 loop spans 14 amino acids. Trimming cost V 4 bases and J 6 bases; bases outside gene matches: 8. The time point: peripheral blood 6 weeks after treatment start. The source is a man in his fifties or sixties with urothelial cancer. The gene calls are TRBV28 and TRBJ1-1; TRBD1 matches at 7 bases. Sequencing was performed on PBMCs, taken around atezolizumab (anti-PD-L1) treatment. This CDR3 reads CASSSTGTWAEAFF. In DNA, the CDR3 is TGTGCCAGCAGTTCGACAGGGACGTGGGCTGAAGCTTTCTTT.